This T cell receptor (beta chain) was retrieved from a study of cytotoxic CD8 clonotypes in ibrutinib-treated CLL. Study-wide background: Response samples followed a median around 12 months of treatment, range 6 to 36.

Here immunoSEQ multiplex PCR was the method, and the copy in TCRdb shows in-frame clones only, minus some. In the table there are about 310,000 clones, 70% to 80% of which are singletons. Per the germline V gene, CDR1 is MDHEN and CDR2 is SYDVKM. This CDR3 contains 15 residues. The ends were cut back, 2 bases at V and 4 bases at J, with 12 bases in the middle. The TCR sequence derives from a human donor with chronic lymphocytic leukemia. The sequences come from PBMCs, collected before ibrutinib treatment. The chain joins TRBV28 to TRBJ1-5, with D possibly matching TRBD1 (6 bases). The CDR3 sequence: CASSLAGAGNQPQHF. CDR3 coding DNA: TGTGCCAGCAGTTTAGCAGGGGCCGGGAATCAGCCCCAGCATTTT.